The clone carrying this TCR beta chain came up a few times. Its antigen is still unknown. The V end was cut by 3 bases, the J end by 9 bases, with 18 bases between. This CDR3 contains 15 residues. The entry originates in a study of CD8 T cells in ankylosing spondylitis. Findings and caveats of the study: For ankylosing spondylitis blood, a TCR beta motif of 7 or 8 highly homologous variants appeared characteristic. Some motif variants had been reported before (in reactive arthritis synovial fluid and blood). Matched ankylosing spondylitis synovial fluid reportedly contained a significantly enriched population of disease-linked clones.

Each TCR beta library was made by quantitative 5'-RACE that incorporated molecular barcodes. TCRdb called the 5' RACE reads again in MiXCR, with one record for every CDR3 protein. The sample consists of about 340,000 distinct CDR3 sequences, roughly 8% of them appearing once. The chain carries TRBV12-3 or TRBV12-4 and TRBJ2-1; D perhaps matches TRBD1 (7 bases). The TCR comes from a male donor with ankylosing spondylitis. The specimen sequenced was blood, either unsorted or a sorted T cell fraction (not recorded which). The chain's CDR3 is CASSFQSYQGGEQFF. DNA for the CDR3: TGTGCCAGCAGTTTTCAGTCGTACCAGGGGGGTGAGCAGTTCTTC.